This TCR beta chain was recorded in a study of technical replicates of blood from several donors. Looked up from germline, CDR1 is SGHNT and CDR2 is YYREEE (reference sequence). The V and J ends lost 4 bases and 6 bases, in that order; junction bases with no gene match: 8. The length of the CDR3 is 17 residues. This table comes from immunoSEQ multiplex PCR, and its TCRdb copy is limited to in-frame clones, with some not included. The data hold about 84,000 clones, with around 97% observed a single time. The chain combines TRBV5-4 with TRBJ2-3; 16 bases map to TRBD2. Sequencing used T cells isolated from PBMCs. The clonotype originates from a human donor in good health. DNA of the CDR3: TGTGCCAGCAGCACCAAATCGGGACTAGCGGGGGGGGATACGCAGTATTTT. Residues: CASSTKSGLAGGDTQYF.